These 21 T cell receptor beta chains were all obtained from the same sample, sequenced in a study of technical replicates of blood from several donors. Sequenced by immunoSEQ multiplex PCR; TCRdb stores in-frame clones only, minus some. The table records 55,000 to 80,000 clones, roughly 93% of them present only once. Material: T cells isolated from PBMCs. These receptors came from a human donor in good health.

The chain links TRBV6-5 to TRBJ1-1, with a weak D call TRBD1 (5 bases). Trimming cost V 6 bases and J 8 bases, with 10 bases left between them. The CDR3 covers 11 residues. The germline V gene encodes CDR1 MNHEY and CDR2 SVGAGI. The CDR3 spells CASSSDREAFF. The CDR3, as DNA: TGTGCCAGCAGCTCCGACAGAGAAGCTTTCTTT.

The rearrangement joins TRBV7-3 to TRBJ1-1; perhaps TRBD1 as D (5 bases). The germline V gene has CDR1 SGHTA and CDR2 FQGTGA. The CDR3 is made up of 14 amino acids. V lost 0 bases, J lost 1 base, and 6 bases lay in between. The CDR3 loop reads CASSLTTGNTEAFF. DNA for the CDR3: TGTGCCAGCAGCTTAACAACAGGGAACACTGAAGCTTTCTTT.

The CDR3 DNA follows: TGTGCCAGCAGCGCCGGGGGGTACGAGCAGTACTTC. It specifies CASSAGGYEQYF. The rearrangement links TRBV7-8 to TRBJ2-7; 7 bases are a match to TRBD2. Germline V CDR1 and CDR2: SGHVS, FQNEAQ. This CDR3 contains 12 residues. The ends lost 5 bases at V and 4 bases at J; junction bases unmatched: 2.

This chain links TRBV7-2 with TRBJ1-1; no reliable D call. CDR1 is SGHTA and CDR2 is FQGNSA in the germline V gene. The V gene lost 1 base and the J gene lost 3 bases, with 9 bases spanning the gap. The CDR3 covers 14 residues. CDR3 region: CASSLGSVDTEAFF. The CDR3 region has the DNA TGTGCCAGCAGCTTAGGCTCGGTGGACACTGAAGCTTTCTTT.

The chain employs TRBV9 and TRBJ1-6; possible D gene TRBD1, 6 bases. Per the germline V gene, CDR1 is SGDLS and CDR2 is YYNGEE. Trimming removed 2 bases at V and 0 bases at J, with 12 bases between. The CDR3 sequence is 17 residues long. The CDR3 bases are TGTGCCAGCAGCGTTACAGGGTCCGGCTCCTATAATTCACCCCTCCACTTT. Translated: CASSVTGSGSYNSPLHF.

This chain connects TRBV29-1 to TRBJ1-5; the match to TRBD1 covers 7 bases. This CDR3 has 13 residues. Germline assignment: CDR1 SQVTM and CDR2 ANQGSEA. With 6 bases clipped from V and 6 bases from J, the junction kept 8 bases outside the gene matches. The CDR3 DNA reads TGCAGCGTCCGGGACAGCGGATCTCAGCCCCAGCATTTT. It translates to CSVRDSGSQPQHF.

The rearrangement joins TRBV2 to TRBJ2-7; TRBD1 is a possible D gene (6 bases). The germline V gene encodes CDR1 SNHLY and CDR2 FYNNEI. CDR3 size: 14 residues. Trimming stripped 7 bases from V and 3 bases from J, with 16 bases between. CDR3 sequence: CASTGGLRFYEQYF. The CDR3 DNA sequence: TGTGCCAGCACTGGGGGCCTTCGGTTCTACGAGCAGTACTTC.

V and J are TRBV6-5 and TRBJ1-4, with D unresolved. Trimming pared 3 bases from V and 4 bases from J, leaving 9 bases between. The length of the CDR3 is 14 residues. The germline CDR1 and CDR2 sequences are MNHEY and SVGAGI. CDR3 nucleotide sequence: TGTGCCAGCAGTTATAGGAGGTTTAATGAAAAACTGTTTTTT. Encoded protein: CASSYRRFNEKLFF.

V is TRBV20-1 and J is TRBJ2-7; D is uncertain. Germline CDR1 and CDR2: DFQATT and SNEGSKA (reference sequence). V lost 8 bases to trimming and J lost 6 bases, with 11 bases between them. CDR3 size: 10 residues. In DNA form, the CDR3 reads TGCAGTTTTATGGGCCTCGAGCAGTACTTC. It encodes CSFMGLEQYF.

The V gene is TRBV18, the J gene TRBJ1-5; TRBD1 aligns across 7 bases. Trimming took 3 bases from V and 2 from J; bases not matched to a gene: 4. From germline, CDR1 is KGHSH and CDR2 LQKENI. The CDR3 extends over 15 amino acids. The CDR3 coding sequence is TGTGCCAGCTCACCGGATGGGACAGGCAATCAGCCCCAGCATTTT. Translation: CASSPDGTGNQPQHF.

This CDR3 is CASSPQGSGGYTF. DNA for the CDR3: TGTGCCAGCAGCCCACAGGGGAGTGGGGGCTACACCTTC. The J gene is TRBJ1-2, the V gene TRBV7-9, with 7 nucleotides matching TRBD1. J lost 8 bases, V lost 5 bases, and 8 bases had no gene match. This CDR3 has 13 residues. Germline CDR1 and CDR2: SEHNR and FQNEAQ (reference sequence).

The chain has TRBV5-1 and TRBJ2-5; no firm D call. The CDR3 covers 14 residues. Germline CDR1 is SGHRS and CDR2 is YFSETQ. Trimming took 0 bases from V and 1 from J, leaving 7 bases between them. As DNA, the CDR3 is TGCGCCAGCAGCTTGGATGGAGTCCAAGAGACCCAGTACTTC. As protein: CASSLDGVQETQYF.

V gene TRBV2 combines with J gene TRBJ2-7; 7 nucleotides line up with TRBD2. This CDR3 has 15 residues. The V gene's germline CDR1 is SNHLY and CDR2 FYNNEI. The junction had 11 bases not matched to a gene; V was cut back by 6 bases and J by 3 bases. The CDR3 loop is CASRDGGLKFYEQYF. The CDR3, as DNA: TGTGCCAGCAGGGACGGGGGGTTAAAATTCTACGAGCAGTACTTC.

The CDR3: CASSFSQGAGGNTIYF. The CDR3 coding sequence is TGTGCCAGCAGCTTTTCACAGGGGGCAGGGGGAAACACCATATATTTT. This sequence joins TRBV5-4 and TRBJ1-3; 9 nucleotides agree with TRBD1. Per the germline V gene, CDR1 is SGHNT and CDR2 is YYREEE (reference sequence). V was pared by 2 bases and J by 4 bases, with 7 bases of the junction left unmatched. This CDR3 is built from 16 residues.

The CDR3 coding sequence is TGTGCCAGCTCGCCGGGACAGCACTCTGGAAACACCATATATTTT. Its protein is CASSPGQHSGNTIYF. This chain joins TRBV18 and TRBJ1-3, with 7 bases matching TRBD1. The germline CDR1 and CDR2 sequences are KGHSH and LQKENI. With 6 bases clipped from V and 0 bases from J, the junction kept 5 bases outside the gene matches. The CDR3 runs 15 residues. The variable domain in full, with the rest retrieved from reference TRBV18 and TRBJ1-3, is NAGVMQNPRHLVRRRGQEARLRCSPMKGHSHVYWYRQLPEEGLKFMVYLQKENIIDESGMPKERFSAEFPKEGPSILRIQQVVRGDSAAYFCASSPGQHSGNTIYFGEGSWLTVV.

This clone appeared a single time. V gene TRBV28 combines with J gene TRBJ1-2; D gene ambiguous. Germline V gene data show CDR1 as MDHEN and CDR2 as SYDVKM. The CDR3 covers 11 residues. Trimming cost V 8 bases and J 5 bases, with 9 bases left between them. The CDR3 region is CASHHKYGYTF. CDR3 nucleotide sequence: TGTGCCAGCCACCACAAGTATGGCTACACCTTC.

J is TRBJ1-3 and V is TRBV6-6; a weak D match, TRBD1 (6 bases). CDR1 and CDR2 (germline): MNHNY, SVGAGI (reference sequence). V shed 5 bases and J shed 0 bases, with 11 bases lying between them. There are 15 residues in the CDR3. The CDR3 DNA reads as TGTGCCAGCAGTGACAGGCAACCCTCTGGAAACACCATATATTTT. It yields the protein CASSDRQPSGNTIYF.

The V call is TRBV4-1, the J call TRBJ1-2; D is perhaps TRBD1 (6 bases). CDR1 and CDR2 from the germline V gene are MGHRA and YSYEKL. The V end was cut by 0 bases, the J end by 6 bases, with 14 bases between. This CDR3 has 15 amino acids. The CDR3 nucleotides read TGCGCCAGCAGCCAAGATTCAGGGACAATGAATGGCTACACCTTC. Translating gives CASSQDSGTMNGYTF.

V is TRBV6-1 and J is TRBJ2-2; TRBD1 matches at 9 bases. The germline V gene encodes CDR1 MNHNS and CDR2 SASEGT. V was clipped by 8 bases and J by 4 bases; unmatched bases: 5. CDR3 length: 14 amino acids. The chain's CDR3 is CASGGTGSTGELFF. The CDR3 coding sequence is TGTGCCAGCGGCGGGACAGGGTCCACCGGGGAGCTGTTTTTT.

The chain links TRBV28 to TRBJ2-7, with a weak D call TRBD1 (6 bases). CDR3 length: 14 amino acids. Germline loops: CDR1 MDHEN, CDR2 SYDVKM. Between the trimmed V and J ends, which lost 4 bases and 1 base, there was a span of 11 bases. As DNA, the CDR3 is TGTGCCAGCAGTTCCTACAGGGTTTCCTACGAGCAGTACTTC. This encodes CASSSYRVSYEQYF. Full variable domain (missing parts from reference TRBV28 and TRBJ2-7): DVKVTQSSRYLVKRTGEKVFLECVQDMDHENMFWYRQDPGLGLRLIYFSYDVKMKEKGDIPEGYSVSREKKERFSLILESASTNQTSMYLCASSSYRVSYEQYFGPGTRLTVT.

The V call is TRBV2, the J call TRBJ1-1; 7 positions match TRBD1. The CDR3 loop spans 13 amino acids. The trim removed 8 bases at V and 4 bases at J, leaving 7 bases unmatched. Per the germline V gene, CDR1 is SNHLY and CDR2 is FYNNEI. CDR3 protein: CASAPGQFTEAFF. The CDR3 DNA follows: TGTGCCAGCGCCCCGGGACAGTTCACTGAAGCTTTCTTT.